One and the same sample provided the 27 T cell receptor beta chains below, sequenced in a study of shared clonotypes between healthy human individuals. Method: immunoSEQ multiplex PCR; TCRdb's copy keeps in-frame clones and lacks some. Here the sample spans approximately 100,000 clones, approximately 70% being singletons. The sequencing input was memory CD8+ T cells sorted from blood. Subset given: CD45RO+ cells pooled with CCR7-negative TemRA cells. These receptors originate from a woman in her twenties or thirties in good health.

V gene TRBV28 combines with J gene TRBJ2-7; D may match TRBD1 or TRBD2 (5 bases each). The V end was cut by 2 bases, the J end by 2 bases, with 13 bases between. The CDR3 runs 15 residues. Per the germline V gene, CDR1 is MDHEN and CDR2 is SYDVKM. The CDR3 sequence: CASSLLEGRPYEQYF. The CDR3 DNA sequence: TGTGCCAGCAGTTTACTAGAGGGGCGCCCCTACGAGCAGTACTTC. Based on the CDR3 plus reference TRBV28 and TRBJ2-7, the full variable domain is DVKVTQSSRYLVKRTGEKVFLECVQDMDHENMFWYRQDPGLGLRLIYFSYDVKMKEKGDIPEGYSVSREKKERFSLILESASTNQTSMYLCASSLLEGRPYEQYFGPGTRLTVT.

In regard to this clone: Other DNA sequences in this specimen translate into the identical CDR3. The rearrangement links TRBV4-1 to TRBJ2-4; 10 bases match TRBD2. The germline CDR1 and CDR2 sequences are MGHRA and YSYEKL. This CDR3 is 15 amino acids long. V lost 4 bases to trimming and J lost 7 bases; unmatched junction nucleotides: 7. The CDR3 loop is CASSPPGLAENIQYF. In DNA form, the CDR3 reads TGCGCCAGCAGCCCCCCCGGACTAGCGGAGAACATTCAGTACTTC.

This clone was observed at least ten times. This chain connects TRBV27 to TRBJ2-7, with D tentatively TRBD2 (6 bases). Germline V gene sequence: CDR1 MNHEY, CDR2 SMNVEV (reference sequence). V lost 8 bases and J 0 bases, leaving 20 bases between the germline ends. The CDR3 is 16 amino acids. The CDR3 region is CASAPERRDPSYEQYF. In nucleotides, the CDR3 is TGTGCCAGCGCCCCCGAAAGGCGGGACCCCTCCTACGAGCAGTACTTC.

The chain recombines TRBV15 with TRBJ1-4, with D perhaps TRBD1 (5 bases). This CDR3 comprises 15 residues. V lost 0 bases and J 7 bases, leaving 12 bases between the germline ends. Germline CDR1 LNHNV, CDR2 YYDKDF (reference sequence). The CDR3 sequence is CATSRDRGIGEKLFF. CDR3 nucleotide sequence: TGTGCCACCAGCAGAGATAGGGGAATCGGTGAAAAACTGTTTTTT.

This clone was detected only a few times. The rearrangement joins TRBV6-6 to TRBJ1-2, with D uncertain. The CDR3 is 14 amino acids. Trimming pared 0 bases from V and 3 bases from J, leaving 8 bases between. Germline lookup yields CDR1 MNHNY and CDR2 SVGAGI (reference sequence). In nucleotides, the CDR3 is TGTGCCAGCAGTTACTCCCGCTTGGACTATGGCTACACCTTC. It specifies CASSYSRLDYGYTF.

This clone was detected only a few times. The gene calls are TRBV25-1 and TRBJ2-5; D not resolved. The DNA end favors TRBJ2-7, so the J call may be wrong. The CDR3 has 16 amino acids. Germline V gene data show CDR1 as MGHDK and CDR2 as SYGVNS. The CDR3 coding sequence is TGTGCCAGCAGTGCCCTCACAGAGGACGAGACCTACGAGCAGTACTTC. Amino acid sequence: CASSALTEDETYEQYF.

This clone was seen at least ten times. This rearrangement joins TRBV2 to TRBJ2-1; 13 nucleotides match TRBD2. CDR1 is SNHLY and CDR2 is FYNNEI in the germline V gene. The CDR3 spans 15 residues. Trimming cost V 8 bases and J 10 bases; bases outside gene matches: 11. CDR3 region: CASPKGTSGAAEQFF. CDR3 DNA: TGTGCCAGCCCGAAGGGGACTAGCGGGGCCGCAGAGCAGTTCTTC.

The V call is TRBV5-4, the J call TRBJ2-7; 10 positions agree with TRBD2. This CDR3 is 13 amino acids long. CDR1 and CDR2 from the germline V gene are SGHNT and YYREEE (reference sequence). Trimming at V came to 7 bases and at J to 6 bases, leaving 7 bases not matched to a gene. The CDR3 sequence is CASAAGLASEQYF. In DNA form, the CDR3 reads TGTGCCAGCGCGGCGGGACTAGCGTCCGAGCAGTACTTC.

This clone was counted a single time. The rearrangement joins TRBV6-4 to TRBJ2-6; no clear D gene. Trimming shortened V by 0 bases and J by 4 bases, and 4 bases separated the two germline ends. Germline V gene data show CDR1 as MRHNA and CDR2 as SNTAGT. The CDR3 length is 14 residues. CDR3 sequence: CASSDSTGANVLTF. In DNA, the CDR3 is TGTGCCAGCAGTGACTCGACAGGGGCCAACGTCCTGACTTTC.

This clone was detected a few times. Other nucleotide sequences in the sample specify the same CDR3. The chain uses TRBV6-1 and TRBJ2-1; TRBD2 agrees at 12 bases. V trimming: 3 bases; J trimming: 6 bases; junction bases outside the gene matches: 3. The CDR3 spans 15 residues. The V gene's germline CDR1 is MNHNS and CDR2 SASEGT. DNA of the CDR3: TGTGCCAGCAGTGATCGGACTAGCGGGATCAATGAGCAGTTCTTC. Translation gives CASSDRTSGINEQFF.

This clone was counted ten times or more. This chain uses TRBV28 with TRBJ1-5, with unresolved D. Germline-derived CDR1 and CDR2 are MDHEN and SYDVKM. Trimming left V 4 bases short and J 6 bases short, with 7 bases between. The CDR3 has 12 amino acids. The CDR3 reads CASSSGSQPQHF. The DNA for the CDR3 is TGTGCCAGCAGTTCGGGTAGTCAGCCCCAGCATTTT.

The rearrangement uses TRBV6-5 and TRBJ2-1; TRBD2 might be the D (6 bases). Trimming took 2 bases from V and 6 from J, leaving 11 bases between them. Germline loops: CDR1 MNHEY, CDR2 SVGAGI. CDR3 length: 14 amino acids. The CDR3 DNA sequence: TGTGCCAGCAGTTACGGACTACCCCTCAATGAGCAGTTCTTC. Amino acid sequence: CASSYGLPLNEQFF.

A few counts support this clone. This chain joins TRBV11-2 and TRBJ2-1; the D gene is possibly TRBD2 (5 bases). Trimming cost V 3 bases and J 8 bases, with 8 bases left between them. The V gene's germline CDR1 is SGHAT and CDR2 FQNNGV. The CDR3 is 12 residues long. The CDR3 reads CASSFSGDEQFF. The CDR3 DNA reads TGTGCCAGCAGCTTCTCCGGGGATGAGCAGTTCTTC.

V is TRBV19 and J is TRBJ2-1; D not certain. Deletions cut 2 bases from V and 4 bases from J, with 9 bases between. Germline lookup yields CDR1 LNHDA and CDR2 SQIVND (reference sequence). This CDR3 is built from 14 residues. Here the CDR3 DNA reads TGTGCCAGTAGTATAACAACAACATACAATGAGCAGTTCTTC. This gives the protein CASSITTTYNEQFF.

V usage is TRBV9 and J usage is TRBJ2-3, with TRBD2 matching over 9 bases. Germline loops: CDR1 SGDLS, CDR2 YYNGEE. This CDR3 contains 14 residues. V was pared by 4 bases and J by 8 bases, with 8 bases of the junction left unmatched. The DNA for the CDR3 is TGTGCCAGCAGCATGGGACTAGCCATCGGTACGCAGTATTTT. It specifies CASSMGLAIGTQYF.

This clone was observed once. This sequence joins TRBV28 and TRBJ2-5, with D possibly TRBD2 on 6 matching bases. The J call may not be correct, given that the DNA end is closer to TRBJ2-7. CDR1 is MDHEN and CDR2 is SYDVKM in the germline V gene. The CDR3 contains 14 residues. The CDR3: CASSLIAAAYEQYF. The DNA of the CDR3 is TGTGCCAGCAGTTTGATAGCGGCTGCGTACGAGCAGTACTTC.

The chain links TRBV29-1 to TRBJ2-5; D is perhaps TRBD2 (5 bases). Matching the DNA end better, TRBJ2-7 makes the J call doubtful. Germline CDR1 is SQVTM and CDR2 is ANQGSEA. The CDR3 runs to 13 residues. CDR3 sequence reads: CSVGGGERYEQYF. CDR3 nucleotides: TGCAGCGTTGGTGGAGGTGAGAGGTACGAGCAGTACTTC.

This clone occurred a few times. The CDR3 reads CASSTPQNKVGYNEQFF. CDR3 bases: TGTGCCAGTAGCACACCCCAGAATAAAGTGGGGTACAATGAGCAGTTCTTC. The genes are TRBV19 and TRBJ2-1; D is uncertain. Germline V lookup: CDR1 LNHDA, CDR2 SQIVND (reference sequence). V was pared by 6 bases and J by 4 bases, with 22 bases between. The CDR3 runs 17 residues.

This chain uses TRBV28 with TRBJ1-1, with D unresolved. This CDR3 is 16 amino acids long. V was shortened by 5 bases and J by 4 bases, with 20 bases between the two germline ends. In germline, CDR1 is MDHEN, CDR2 SYDVKM. CDR3 amino acids: CASSAASGEWGTEAFF. CDR3 DNA sequence: TGTGCCAGCAGTGCCGCGTCGGGCGAGTGGGGCACTGAAGCTTTCTTT.

This clone was counted a few times. This chain links TRBV9 with TRBJ1-1; maybe TRBD1 (6 bases). This CDR3 region has 12 residues. Germline lookup yields CDR1 SGDLS and CDR2 YYNGEE. V was cut by 8 bases and J by 0 bases, with 8 bases left in between. CDR3: CASQGMNTEAFF. DNA of the CDR3: TGTGCCAGTCAGGGGATGAACACTGAAGCTTTCTTT.

J is TRBJ2-1 and V is TRBV19, with D possibly TRBD2 on 7 matching bases. CDR1 and CDR2 (germline): LNHDA, SQIVND (reference sequence). The CDR3 runs 15 residues. Trimming took 6 bases from V and 3 from J, leaving 15 bases between them. In nucleotides, the CDR3 is TGTGCCAGTAGCATGGGGGGGGCGGTCTACAATGAGCAGTTCTTC. Translated: CASSMGGAVYNEQFF.

This clone counts as medium-sized. The chain links TRBV4-2 to TRBJ2-2; perhaps TRBD2 as D (6 bases). The CDR3 covers 14 residues. Germline CDR1 reads LGHNA; CDR2 reads YNFKEQ. V lost 3 bases to trimming and J lost 5 bases, with 10 bases between them. DNA for the CDR3: TGTGCCAGCAGCCAGGGGGAGGTGACCGGGGAGCTGTTTTTT. It is translated as CASSQGEVTGELFF.

The chain employs TRBV5-1 and TRBJ2-7; D tentatively fits TRBD1 or TRBD2 (5 bases each). The germline V gene has CDR1 SGHRS and CDR2 YFSETQ. The CDR3 sequence is 13 residues long. Trimming shortened V by 4 bases and J by 6 bases, and 14 bases separated the two germline ends. The CDR3 spells CASSAGLTGEQYF. CDR3 DNA sequence: TGCGCCAGCAGCGCGGGCCTTACAGGCGAGCAGTACTTC.

The V and J genes are TRBV18 and TRBJ2-7; D is undetermined. The CDR3 has 16 amino acids. Germline CDR1 is KGHSH and CDR2 is LQKENI. Trimming stripped 1 base from V and 5 bases from J, with 18 bases between. The CDR3 loop reads CASSPQYVLTRDEQYF. CDR3 sequence (DNA): TGTGCCAGCTCACCACAGTACGTTCTAACACGGGACGAGCAGTACTTC.

The rearrangement links TRBV30 to TRBJ2-2, with D possibly TRBD1 on 6 matching bases. Trimming shortened V by 5 bases and J by 1 base, and 20 bases separated the two germline ends. Germline-derived CDR1 and CDR2 are GTSNPN and SVGIG (reference sequence). This CDR3 contains 17 residues. CDR3 nucleotides: TGTGCCTGGGAGAGAGAGGGGACACTTTTGAACACCGGGGAGCTGTTTTTT. Translated, it gives CAWEREGTLLNTGELFF.

This clone is medium-sized by share. This chain uses TRBV18 with TRBJ2-2; no clear D gene. Germline CDR1 KGHSH, CDR2 LQKENI. This CDR3 region has 12 residues. V lost 5 bases to trimming and J lost 2 bases, with 3 bases between them. The CDR3 nucleotides read TGTGCCAGCTCATTTAACACCGGGGAGCTGTTTTTT. As protein: CASSFNTGELFF.

The chain is built from TRBV6-5 and TRBJ2-1, with 8 bases matching TRBD2. CDR3 size: 15 residues. Per germline, CDR1 MNHEY and CDR2 SVGAGI. With 3 bases clipped from V and 6 bases from J, the junction kept 7 bases outside the gene matches. CDR3 DNA sequence: TGTGCCAGCAGTTATTCAGCGGGAGATCCCAATGAGCAGTTCTTC. Protein sequence: CASSYSAGDPNEQFF.